This T cell receptor (beta chain) was found in a study of cytomegalovirus exposure and HLA in healthy donors. On this clone: Its specificity is not known.

Findings of the study overall: An analysis was carried out later, and it reportedly showed fewer N-insertions in an Asian-associated ancestry cluster than the roughly 670-donor mean. Another analysis was done later, and it associated 16,951 TCR beta sequences with HLA alleles at 0.05 false discovery rate.

CDR3 length equals 15 residues. Germline CDR1 reads KGHSH; CDR2 reads LQKENI. J lost 8 bases, V lost 1 base, and 7 bases had no gene match. 13 Jbeta primers and 60 Vbeta primers were used for the PCR. The assay was immunoSEQ multiplex PCR, and TCRdb's table has in-frame clones only and misses some. Listed are about 51,000 clones; 25% to 30% falls within the top ten. Material: PBMCs. The TCR comes from a middle-aged man in good health and CMV-seropositive. The genes are TRBV18 and TRBJ2-1, with 8 bases that match TRBD1. The CDR3 DNA follows: TGTGCCAGCTCACCACAAGGGGGACAGGTGGATGAGCAGTTCTTC. Its protein product is CASSPQGGQVDEQFF.